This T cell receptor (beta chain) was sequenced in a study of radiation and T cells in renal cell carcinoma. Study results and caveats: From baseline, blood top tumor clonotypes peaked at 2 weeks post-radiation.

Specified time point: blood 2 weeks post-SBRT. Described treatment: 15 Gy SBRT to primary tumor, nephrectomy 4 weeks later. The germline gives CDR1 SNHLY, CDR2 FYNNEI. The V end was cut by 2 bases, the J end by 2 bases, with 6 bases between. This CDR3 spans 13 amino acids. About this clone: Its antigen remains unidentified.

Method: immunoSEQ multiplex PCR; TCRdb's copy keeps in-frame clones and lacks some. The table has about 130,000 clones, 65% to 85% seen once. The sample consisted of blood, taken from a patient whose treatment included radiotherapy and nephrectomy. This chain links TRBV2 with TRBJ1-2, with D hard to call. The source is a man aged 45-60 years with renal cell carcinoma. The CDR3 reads CASSENRNYGYTF. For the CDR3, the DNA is TGTGCCAGCAGTGAAAACAGAAACTATGGCTACACCTTC.